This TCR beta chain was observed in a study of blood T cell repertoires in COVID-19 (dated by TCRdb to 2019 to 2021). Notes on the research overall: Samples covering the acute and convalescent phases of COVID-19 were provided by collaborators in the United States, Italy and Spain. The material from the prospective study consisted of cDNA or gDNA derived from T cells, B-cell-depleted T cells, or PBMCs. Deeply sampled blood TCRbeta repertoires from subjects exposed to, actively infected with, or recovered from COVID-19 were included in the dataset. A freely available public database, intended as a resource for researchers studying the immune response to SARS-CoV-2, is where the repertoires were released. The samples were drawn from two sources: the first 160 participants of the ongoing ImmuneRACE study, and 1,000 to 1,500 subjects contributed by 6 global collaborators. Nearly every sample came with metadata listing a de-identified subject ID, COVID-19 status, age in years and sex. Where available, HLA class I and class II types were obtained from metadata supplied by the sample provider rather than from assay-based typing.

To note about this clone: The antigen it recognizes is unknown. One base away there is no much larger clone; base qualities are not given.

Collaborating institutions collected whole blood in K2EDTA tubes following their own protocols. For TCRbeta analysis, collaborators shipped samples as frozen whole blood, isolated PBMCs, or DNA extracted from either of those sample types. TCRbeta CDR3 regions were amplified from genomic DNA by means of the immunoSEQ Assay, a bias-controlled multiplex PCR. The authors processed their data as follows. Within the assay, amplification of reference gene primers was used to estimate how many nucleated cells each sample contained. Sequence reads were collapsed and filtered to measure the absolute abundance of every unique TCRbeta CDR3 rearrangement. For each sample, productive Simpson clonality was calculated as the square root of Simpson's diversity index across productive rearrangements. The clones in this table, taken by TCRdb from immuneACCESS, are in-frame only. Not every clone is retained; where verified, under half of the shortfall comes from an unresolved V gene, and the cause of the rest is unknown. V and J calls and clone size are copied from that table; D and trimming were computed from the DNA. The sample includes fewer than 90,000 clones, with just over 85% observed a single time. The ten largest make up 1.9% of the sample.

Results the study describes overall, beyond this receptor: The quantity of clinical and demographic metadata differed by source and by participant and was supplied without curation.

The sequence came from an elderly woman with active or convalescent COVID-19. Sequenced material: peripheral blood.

DNA sequence: TGCGCCAGCAGCCAAGATGCGCAGGTACAAGAGACCCAGTACTTC. This is translated as CASSQDAQVQETQYF. Rearrangement joined TRBV4-3 to TRBJ2-5, with the D segment identity uncertain. Trimming at the junction amounts to 0 bases on V and 2 bases on J, and the germline ends lie 10 bases apart. From the cysteine up to the phenylalanine, the CDR3 has a length of 15 residues. CDR3 DNA is the only sequence kept; it has 45 bases, read in frame from the first base. The germline V gene yields LGHNA for CDR1 and YSLEER for CDR2.